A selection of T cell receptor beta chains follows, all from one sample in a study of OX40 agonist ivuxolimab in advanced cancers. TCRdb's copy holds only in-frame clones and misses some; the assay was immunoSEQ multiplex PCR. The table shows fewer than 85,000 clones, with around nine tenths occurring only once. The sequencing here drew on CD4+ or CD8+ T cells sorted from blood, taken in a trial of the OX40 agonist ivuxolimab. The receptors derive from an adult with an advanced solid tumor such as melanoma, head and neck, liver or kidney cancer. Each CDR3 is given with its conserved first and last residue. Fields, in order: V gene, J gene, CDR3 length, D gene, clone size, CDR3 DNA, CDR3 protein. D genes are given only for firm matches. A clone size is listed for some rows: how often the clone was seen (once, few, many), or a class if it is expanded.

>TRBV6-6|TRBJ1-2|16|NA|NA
TGTGCCAGCAGCCCCGCGCTAGACGGCAAAAACTATGGCTACACCTTC
CASSPALDGKNYGYTF
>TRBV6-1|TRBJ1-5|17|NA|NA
TGTGCCAGCAGTGAGGGGCAGTTGGGATATAGCAATCAGCCCCAGCATTTT
CASSEGQLGYSNQPQHF
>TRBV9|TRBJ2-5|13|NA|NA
TGTTTAGAGTCAGGGGCCCTCATGGAGACCCAGTACTTC
CLESGALMETQYF
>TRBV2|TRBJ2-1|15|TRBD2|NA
TGTGCCAGCAGACTTCTAGCGGGGGCTAACAATGAGCAGTTCTTC
CASRLLAGANNEQFF
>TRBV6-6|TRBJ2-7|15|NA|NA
TGTGCCAGCAGTTACCCCCAAGGTCCCCTCTACGAGCAGTACTTC
CASSYPQGPLYEQYF
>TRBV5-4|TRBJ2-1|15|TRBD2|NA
TGTGCCAGCAGCTTGGCCGGGACTAGAGCAAATGAGCAGTTCTTC
CASSLAGTRANEQFF
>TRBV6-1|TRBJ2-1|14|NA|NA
TGTGCCAGCAGTGTGACTTCCTCGAACAATGAGCAGTTCTTC
CASSVTSSNNEQFF
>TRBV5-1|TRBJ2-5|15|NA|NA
TGCGCCAGCAGCTTGGCCTCCGGAATTCAAGAGACCCAGTACTTC
CASSLASGIQETQYF
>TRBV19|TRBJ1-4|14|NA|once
TGTGCCAGTAGCCGGGGGGTTGTGGGTGAAAAACTGTTTTTT
CASSRGVVGEKLFF
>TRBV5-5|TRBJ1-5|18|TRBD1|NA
TGTGCCAGCAGCTTGGGGACAGGTAACATAGGGAGCAATCAGCCCCAGCATTTT
CASSLGTGNIGSNQPQHF
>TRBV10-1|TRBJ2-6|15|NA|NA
TGCGCCAGCAGTGAGTCGGGAGTTGGGGCCAACGTCCTGACTTTC
CASSESGVGANVLTF
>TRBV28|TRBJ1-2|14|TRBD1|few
TGTGCCAGCAGTACCCACAGGGGGCTCTATGGCTACACCTTC
CASSTHRGLYGYTF
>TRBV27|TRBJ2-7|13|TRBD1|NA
TGTGCCAGCGGCGCGGGACAGGGGTTTATGCAGTACTTC
CASGAGQGFMQYF
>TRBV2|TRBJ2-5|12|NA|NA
TGTGCCAGCCAATACCTAGCAGAGACCCAGTACTTC
CASQYLAETQYF
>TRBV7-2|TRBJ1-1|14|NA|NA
TGTGCCAGCAGCTTAGAAGCACCCGACCCTGAAGCTTTCTTT
CASSLEAPDPEAFF
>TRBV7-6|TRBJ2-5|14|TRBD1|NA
TGTGCCAGCAGCCAGAACAGGGGGCGAGAGACCCAGTACTTC
CASSQNRGRETQYF
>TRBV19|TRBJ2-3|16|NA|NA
TGTGCCAGTAGTATAGGAAGGGGCGGGGGCACAGATACGCAGTATTTT
CASSIGRGGGTDTQYF
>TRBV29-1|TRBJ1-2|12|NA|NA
TGCAGCGTTGTACAGGAGCGCTATGGCTACACCTTC
CSVVQERYGYTF
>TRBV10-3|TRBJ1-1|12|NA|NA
TGTGCCTATCGACAGGCGCAGGTGAAAGCTTTCTTT
CAYRQAQVKAFF
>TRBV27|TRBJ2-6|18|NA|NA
TGTGCCAGCAGTTTAAGGGCAGGGACCAGCTCTGGGGCCAACGTCCTGACTTTC
CASSLRAGTSSGANVLTF
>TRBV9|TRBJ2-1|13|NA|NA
TGTGCCAGCAGCGTAGGGCCGTACAATGAGCAGTTCTTC
CASSVGPYNEQFF
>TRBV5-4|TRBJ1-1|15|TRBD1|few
TGTGCCAGCAGCTTGGAATCAGGACAGGGTTTTGGAGCTTTCTTT
CASSLESGQGFGAFF
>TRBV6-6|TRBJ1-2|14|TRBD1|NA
TGTGCCAGCAGTTTGGACAGGGCCCGCTATGGCTACACCTTC
CASSLDRARYGYTF
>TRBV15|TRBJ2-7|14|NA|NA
TGTGCCACCAGCAGAGATCGCGCGGGGTACGAGCAGTACTTC
CATSRDRAGYEQYF
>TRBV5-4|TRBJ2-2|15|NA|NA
TGTGCCAGCAGCTTGGAGCTAGGAAACACCGGGGAGCTGTTTTTT
CASSLELGNTGELFF
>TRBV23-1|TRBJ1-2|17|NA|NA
TGCGCCAGCAGTCAATTCGGCAGGGCTTACGGTGGATATGGCTACACCTTC
CASSQFGRAYGGYGYTF
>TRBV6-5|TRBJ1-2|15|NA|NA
TGTGCCAGCAATAACCCTACAGAGGGATCCTATGGCTACACCTTC
CASNNPTEGSYGYTF
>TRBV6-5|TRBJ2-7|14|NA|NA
TGTGCCAGCACCGACGGGGTTAGAGGATACGAGCAGTACTTC
CASTDGVRGYEQYF
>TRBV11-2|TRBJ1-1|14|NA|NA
TGTGCCAGCAGCTCCGTAAGGGGGAACACTGAAGCTTTCTTT
CASSSVRGNTEAFF
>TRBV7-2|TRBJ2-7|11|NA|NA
TGTGCCAGCAGCCTCGACTACGAGCAGTACTTC
CASSLDYEQYF
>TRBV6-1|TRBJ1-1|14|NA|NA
TGTGCCAGCACCGAGGACTCGGGGTTTGGAGAAGCTTTCTTT
CASTEDSGFGEAFF
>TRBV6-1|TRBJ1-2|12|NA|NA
TGTGCCAGCAGTGAAGGGGGCTATGGCTACACCTTC
CASSEGGYGYTF
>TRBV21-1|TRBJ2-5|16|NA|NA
TGTGCCAGCAGCAACCCCATGGACGAAACCCTCGGGACCCAGTACTTC
CASSNPMDETLGTQYF
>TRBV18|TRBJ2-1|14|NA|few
TGTGCCAGCTCACCTCAAACCGCGAACAATGAGCAGTTCTTC
CASSPQTANNEQFF
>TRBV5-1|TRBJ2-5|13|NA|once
TGCGCCAGCAGCTTCGGACCTCAAGAGACCCAGTACTTC
CASSFGPQETQYF
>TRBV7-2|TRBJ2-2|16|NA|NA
TGTGCCAGCAGCTTAGGGGCACCCCCAGGCACCGGGGAGCTGTTTTTT
CASSLGAPPGTGELFF
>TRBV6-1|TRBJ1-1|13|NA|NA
TGTGCCAGCATTCTTAACTTGGGCACTGAAGCTTTCTTT
CASILNLGTEAFF
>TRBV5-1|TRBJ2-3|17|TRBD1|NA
TGCGCCAGCAGCTTGGAGGGCAGGGGGATTAGTACAGATACGCAGTATTTT
CASSLEGRGISTDTQYF
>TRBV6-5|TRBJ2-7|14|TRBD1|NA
TGTGCCAGCAGTTACGGGGACAGAGCCTACGAGCAGTACTTC
CASSYGDRAYEQYF
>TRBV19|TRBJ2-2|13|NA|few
TGTGCCAGTATTGCGCGGGTGACCGGGGAGCTGTTTTTT
CASIARVTGELFF
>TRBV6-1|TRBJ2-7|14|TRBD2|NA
TGTGCCAGCAGTCTAAGGACTAGCCGCTACGAGCAGTACTTC
CASSLRTSRYEQYF
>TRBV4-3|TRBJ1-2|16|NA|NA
TGCGCCAGCAGCCAAGATGCCGGCAGGGGTCAGAGGGGCTACACCTTC
CASSQDAGRGQRGYTF
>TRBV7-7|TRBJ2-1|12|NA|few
TGTGCTAGCAGCTTAGTAGAGGGTGAGCAGTTCTTC
CASSLVEGEQFF
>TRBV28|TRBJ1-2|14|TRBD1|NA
TGTGCCAGCAGTTCCCGGGACAGGGGGTATGGCTACACCTTC
CASSSRDRGYGYTF
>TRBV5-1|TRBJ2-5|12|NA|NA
TGCGCCAGCTCTAAGGGACAAGAGACCCAGTACTTC
CASSKGQETQYF
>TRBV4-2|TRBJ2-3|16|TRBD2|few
TGTGCCAGCAGCCAAGCGGCGGGAGGGGGAACAGATACGCAGTATTTT
CASSQAAGGGTDTQYF
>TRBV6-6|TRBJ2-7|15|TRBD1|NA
TGTGCCAGCAGTCCCCGGGACAGGGGGACCTACGAGCAGTACTTC
CASSPRDRGTYEQYF
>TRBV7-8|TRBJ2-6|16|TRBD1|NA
TGTGCCAGCAGCCCCGACAGGGCTGGTGGGGCCAACGTCCTGACTTTC
CASSPDRAGGANVLTF
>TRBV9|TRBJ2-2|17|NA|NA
TGTGCCAGCAGCGCCGACGAGGAGGGGGCGCGGACCGGGGAGCTGTTTTTT
CASSADEEGARTGELFF
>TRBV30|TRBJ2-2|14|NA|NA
TGTGCCTGGAGTGTACGGCAGTACACCGGGGAGCTGTTTTTT
CAWSVRQYTGELFF
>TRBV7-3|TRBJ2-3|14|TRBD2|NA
TGTGCCAGCAGCCCGGGACTAGCGGTAGATACGCAGTATTTT
CASSPGLAVDTQYF
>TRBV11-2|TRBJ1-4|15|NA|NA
TGTGCCAGCAGCTTAGTGCTTGACCGGGCAGGAAAACTGTTTTTT
CASSLVLDRAGKLFF
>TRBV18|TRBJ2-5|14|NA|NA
TGTGCCAGCTCACCATCGGGGCGCGGGGAGACCCAGTACTTC
CASSPSGRGETQYF
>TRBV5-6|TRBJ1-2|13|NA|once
TGTGCCAGCAGCGAACGCGGAGGCAGAGGCTACACCTTC
CASSERGGRGYTF
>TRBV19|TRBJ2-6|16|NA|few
TGTGCCAGTAGTACCCGGGGAGCTGCTGGGGCCAACGTCCTGACTTTC
CASSTRGAAGANVLTF
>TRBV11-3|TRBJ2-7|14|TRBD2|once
TGTGCCAGCAGCCCACGGGACGGCGGGGGCGAGCAGTACTTC
CASSPRDGGGEQYF
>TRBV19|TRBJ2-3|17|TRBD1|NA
TGTGCCAGTAGACAGGGACAGGGGGCTCGGTGGAGAGATACGCAGTATTTT
CASRQGQGARWRDTQYF